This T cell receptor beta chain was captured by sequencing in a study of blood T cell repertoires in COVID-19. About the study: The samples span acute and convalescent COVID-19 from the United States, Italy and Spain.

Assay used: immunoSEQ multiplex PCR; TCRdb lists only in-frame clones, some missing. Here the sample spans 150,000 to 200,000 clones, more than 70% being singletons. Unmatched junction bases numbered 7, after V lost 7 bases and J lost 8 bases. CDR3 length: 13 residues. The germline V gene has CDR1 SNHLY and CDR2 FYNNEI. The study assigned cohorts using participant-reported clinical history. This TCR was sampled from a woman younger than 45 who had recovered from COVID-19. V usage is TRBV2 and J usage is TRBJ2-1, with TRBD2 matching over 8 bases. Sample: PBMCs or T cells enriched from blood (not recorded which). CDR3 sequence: CASNGGEADEQFF. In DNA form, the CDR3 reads TGTGCCAGCAACGGGGGGGAGGCCGATGAGCAGTTCTTC.